This T cell receptor (beta chain) was documented in a study of T cells in Graves' hyperthyroidism and ophthalmopathy. As for the study in general: Before any treatment, at initial diagnosis, peripheral blood was collected.

It was RNA transcripts that yielded the amplified TCR beta CDR3 regions. Using the HTBI primer set, a first-round RT-PCR was run on the TCR CDR3. TCRdb re-called the multiplex PCR reads through MiXCR, storing one row per CDR3 protein. The repertoire holds around 500,000 distinct CDR3 sequences, with 12% to 15% as singletons. Germline CDR1 and CDR2: SGDLS and YYNGEE. The V gene lost 4 bases and the J gene lost 5 bases, with 17 bases spanning the gap. This CDR3 region has 15 residues. Out of roughly 9.1 ml of fresh peripheral blood came the PBMCs. Sequences were obtained from blood. The chain employs TRBV9 and TRBJ2-3; D remains unclear. This clonotype was sampled from a woman aged 40 to 50 with Graves' hyperthyroidism. CDR3 residues: CASSPRSSTGDTQYF. CDR3 in DNA: TGTGCCAGCAGCCCCCGGTCCTCTACCGGAGATACGCAGTATTTT.